This TCR beta chain came from a study of CD8+ T cells in alopecia areata. cDNA serving as the sequencing template came from extracted, reverse transcribed RNA. Some clones are missing from TCRdb's copy, which holds only in-frame ones; the method was immunoSEQ multiplex PCR. The table records hundreds of thousands of clones, approximately 61% of them present only once. As to this clone: As yet, its antigen is unknown.

CDR1 is SGHRS and CDR2 is YFSETQ in the germline V gene. J gave up 3 bases and V 7 bases, and 2 bases lay outside the gene matches. The CDR3 sequence is 13 residues long. It was from PBMCs that CD4+ and CD8+ T cells were sorted. Study-level findings and limits: Lesional scalp exceeded normal scalp in clonality, especially in alopecia totalis/universalis. Resident alphabeta T cells of normal skin are also sequenced in scalp samples.

V gene TRBV5-1 combines with J gene TRBJ1-4, with 8 bases identical to TRBD1. The receptor was isolated from a human donor with alopecia areata. The specimen was CD4+ T cells sorted from blood, collected at week 0. The CDR3 region is CASQGAPNEKLFF. CDR3 bases: TGCGCCAGCCAGGGGGCTCCTAATGAAAAACTGTTTTTT.